A selection of T cell receptor beta chains follows, all from one sample in a study of T-cell memory formation after mild COVID-19. MiXCR was run by TCRdb on the 5' RACE reads, yielding one entry per CDR3 protein. The sample has nearly 110,000 distinct CDR3 sequences; about 15% are singletons. The sample taken for sequencing was PBMCs or a T cell subset sorted from them (not recorded which). These receptors were obtained from a man younger than 30 who had mild COVID-19 (a few samples of this study predate the infection). Cell type and time point are not known. Each CDR3 is given with its conserved first and last residue. A D gene is named only where the DNA matches it firmly. Size is stated for part of the rows, as once, few or many counts, or as a class when the clone is expanded.

D	V	J	size	DNA	CDR3
.	TRBV12-5	TRBJ2-6	few	TGTGCTAGTGGGCCGAGGGGCTCTGGGGCCAACGTCCTGACTTTC	CASGPRGSGANVLTF
TRBD1	TRBV29-1	TRBJ2-3	many	TGCAGCGTTGAAGTATGGGACAGGACAGGTACAGATACGCAGTATTTT	CSVEVWDRTGTDTQYF
.	TRBV6-5	TRBJ1-3	few	TGTGCCAGCGGGGGACCGTCTGGAAACACCATATATTTT	CASGGPSGNTIYF
.	TRBV3-1	TRBJ2-4	few	TGTGCCAGCAGCCAAGATAGTTACATTCAGTACTTC	CASSQDSYIQYF
TRBD1	TRBV7-9	TRBJ1-2	few	TGTGCCAGCAGCTCACAGGGGGCAGCTGGCGGCTACACCTTC	CASSSQGAAGGYTF
.	TRBV7-2	TRBJ2-4	.	TGTGCCAGCAGCCCGGGACTGACGTTGGGAGACATTCAGTACTTC	CASSPGLTLGDIQYF
.	TRBV6-5	TRBJ2-1	.	TGTGCCAGCACAAAAGGCTTGCGGTTCTCCTACAATGAGCAGTTCTTC	CASTKGLRFSYNEQFF
.	TRBV19	TRBJ1-1	few	TGTGCCAGTAGTATGACGGTGAACACTGAAGCTTTCTTT	CASSMTVNTEAFF
TRBD2	TRBV6-6	TRBJ2-3	many	TGTGCCAGCAGTCGGACTAGCGGGGGCACAGATACGCAGTATTTT	CASSRTSGGTDTQYF
TRBD2	TRBV20-1	TRBJ2-3	.	TGCAGTCCTAGCGGGGGGACAGATACGCAGTATTTT	CSPSGGTDTQYF
TRBD1	TRBV7-9	TRBJ1-1	few	TGTGCCAGCAGCGGTTCGCAGGGGGTTACCACTGAAGCTTTCTTT	CASSGSQGVTTEAFF
.	TRBV12-5	TRBJ1-2	few	TGTGCTAGTGCTTCTCCCTCTAACTATGGCTACACCTTC	CASASPSNYGYTF
.	TRBV9	TRBJ2-3	.	TGTGCCAGCAGCGTAGTGGCGGGAACAGATACGCAGTATTTT	CASSVVAGTDTQYF
.	TRBV29-1	TRBJ2-2	many	TGCAGCGTTGAAGGTTCCCACTCGGGGACCGGGGAGCTGTTTTTT	CSVEGSHSGTGELFF
.	TRBV19	TRBJ2-2	few	TGTGCCAGTACCCCTTGGGGGGGCCCGAACACCGGGGAGCTGTTTTTT	CASTPWGGPNTGELFF
.	TRBV7-2	TRBJ2-1	.	TGTGCCAGCAGCTTAAGTAGGAGCTCCTACAATGAGCAGTTCTTC	CASSLSRSSYNEQFF
.	TRBV7-9	TRBJ1-1	.	TGTGCCAGCAGCTTTAGGGGGTCGGAGGAGGCTGAAGCTTTCTTT	CASSFRGSEEAEAFF
.	TRBV5-6	TRBJ2-7	few	TGTGCCAGCAGCTTCACAGGGAACCACGAGCAGTACTTC	CASSFTGNHEQYF
TRBD2	TRBV9	TRBJ2-3	many	TGTGCCAGCAACCCCGGGACTAGGTGGACAGATACGCAGTATTTT	CASNPGTRWTDTQYF
.	TRBV6-5	TRBJ2-6	many	TGTGCCAGCAGTTACTCGAACCCCGGGCAGGGAGTGAACAACGTCCTGACTTTC	CASSYSNPGQGVNNVLTF
.	TRBV18	TRBJ2-1	.	TGTGCCAGCTCACCATGGGCTTTACCGCGGGGGCGGGATGAGCAGTTCTTC	CASSPWALPRGRDEQFF
.	TRBV11-2	TRBJ2-1	few	TGTGCCAGCAGCTTAGTAGGGGGGAATGAGCAGTTCTTC	CASSLVGGNEQFF
TRBD1	TRBV7-9	TRBJ2-7	many	TGTGCCAGCAGCCGGGGACAGGACTTCTCCTACGAGCAGTACTTC	CASSRGQDFSYEQYF
.	TRBV7-9	TRBJ2-1	.	TGTGCCAGCAGCTCTAATTGGGGCTACAATGAGCAGTTCTTC	CASSSNWGYNEQFF
TRBD2	TRBV7-2	TRBJ2-1	few	TGTGCCAGCAGCTTAAAACTAGCGGGGGTGAAGCGGGAGCAGTTCTTC	CASSLKLAGVKREQFF
.	TRBV11-2	TRBJ2-7	.	TGTGCCAGCTTAAGGGGAGAAATGTACGAGCAGTACTTC	CASLRGEMYEQYF
.	TRBV11-3	TRBJ2-7	.	TGTGCCAGCAGCCACAATCCTGACCTCCTAGCGAGCTCCTACGAGCAGTACTTC	CASSHNPDLLASSYEQYF
TRBD1	TRBV7-9	TRBJ2-7	.	TGTGCCAGCAGCTCCGGACAGGGGGAGCAGTACTTC	CASSSGQGEQYF
.	TRBV5-6	TRBJ1-4	many	TGTGCCAGCAGCTTGGGGGATAATGAAAAACTGTTTTTT	CASSLGDNEKLFF
.	TRBV4-3	TRBJ2-1	.	TGCGCCAGCAGCCCAGAAATAGGGTCAAGGGACTACAATGAGCAGTTCTTC	CASSPEIGSRDYNEQFF
.	TRBV4-1	TRBJ2-7	many	TGCGCCAGCAGCCGGGACCAAAACTTAGGCTACGAGCAGTACTTC	CASSRDQNLGYEQYF
TRBD1	TRBV6-5	TRBJ1-5	many	TGTGCCAGCAGCTTGACAGGGGGCTCCCTGCCCCAGCATTTT	CASSLTGGSLPQHF
TRBD1	TRBV6-5	TRBJ2-5	many	TGTGCCAGCAGTCCCGGGACAGACCAAGAGACCCAGTACTTC	CASSPGTDQETQYF